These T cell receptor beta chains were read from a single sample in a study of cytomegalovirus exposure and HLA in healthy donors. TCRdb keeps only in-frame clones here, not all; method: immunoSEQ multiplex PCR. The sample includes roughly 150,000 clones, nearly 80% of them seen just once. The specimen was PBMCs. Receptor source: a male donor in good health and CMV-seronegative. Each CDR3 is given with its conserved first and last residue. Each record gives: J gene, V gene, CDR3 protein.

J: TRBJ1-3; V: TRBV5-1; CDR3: CASSSGQLGNTIYF
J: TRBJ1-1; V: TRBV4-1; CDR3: CASSRVRTGVTEAFF
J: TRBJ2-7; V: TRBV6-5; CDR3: CASSGTSGLYEQYF
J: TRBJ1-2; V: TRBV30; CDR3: CAWSNLESHYGYTF
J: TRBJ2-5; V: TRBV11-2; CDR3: CASSFRQGSLETQYF
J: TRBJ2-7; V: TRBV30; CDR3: CAWSTGEPYEQYF
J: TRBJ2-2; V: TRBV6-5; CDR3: CASSLGQGWTGELFF
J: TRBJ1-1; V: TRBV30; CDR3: CAWKQGYTEAFF
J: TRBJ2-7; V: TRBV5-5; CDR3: CASSPRGPNWVF
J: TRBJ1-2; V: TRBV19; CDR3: CASSRLNYGYTF
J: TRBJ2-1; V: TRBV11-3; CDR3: CASSIYFSGPSYNEQFF
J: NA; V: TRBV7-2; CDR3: CASRVAGGSGYEQYF
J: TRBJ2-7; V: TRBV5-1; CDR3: CASSFGQGSYEQYF
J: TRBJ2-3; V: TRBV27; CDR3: CASSLFTSGRASTDTQYF
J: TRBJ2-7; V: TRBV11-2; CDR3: CASSPGTGPYEQYF
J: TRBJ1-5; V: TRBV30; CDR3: CAWSNDSSNQPQHF
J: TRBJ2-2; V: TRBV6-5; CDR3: CASSLRDSNTGELFF
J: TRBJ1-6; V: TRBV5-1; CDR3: CASTPGLAHSPLHF
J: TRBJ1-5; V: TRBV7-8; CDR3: CASSLVAGQSVRGNQPQHF
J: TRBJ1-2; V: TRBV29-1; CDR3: CSVVNGYTF
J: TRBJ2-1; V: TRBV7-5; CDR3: CARSFATGTRHEQFF
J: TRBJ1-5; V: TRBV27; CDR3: CASGGTGGNQPQHF
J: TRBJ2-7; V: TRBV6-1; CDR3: CASRVPSGNYEQYF
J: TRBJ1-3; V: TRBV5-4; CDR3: CASSRGQGLTNSGNTIYF
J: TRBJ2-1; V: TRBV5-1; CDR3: CASSIQGGPYNEQFF
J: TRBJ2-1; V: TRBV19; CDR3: CASSMGSSSYNEQFF
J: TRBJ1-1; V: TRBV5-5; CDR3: CASRSTGGFVGSEAFF
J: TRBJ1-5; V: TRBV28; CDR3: CASSSRQGQNNQPQHF
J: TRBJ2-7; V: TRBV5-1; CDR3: CASSLGTGHHEQYF
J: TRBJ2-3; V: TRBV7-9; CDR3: CASTLAGTGVTDTQYF
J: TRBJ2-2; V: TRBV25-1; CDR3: CASAKAGGGGELFF
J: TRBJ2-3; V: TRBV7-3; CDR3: CASRAGGHGTDTQYF
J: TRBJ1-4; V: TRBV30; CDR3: CAWALGGRNEKLFF
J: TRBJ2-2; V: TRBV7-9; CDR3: CASSPREVGELFF
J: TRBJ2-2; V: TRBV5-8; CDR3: CASSPDRALTGELFF
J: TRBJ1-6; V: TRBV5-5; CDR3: CASSLLVPAPLHF
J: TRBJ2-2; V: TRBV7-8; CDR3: CASSKVGAGDTGELFF